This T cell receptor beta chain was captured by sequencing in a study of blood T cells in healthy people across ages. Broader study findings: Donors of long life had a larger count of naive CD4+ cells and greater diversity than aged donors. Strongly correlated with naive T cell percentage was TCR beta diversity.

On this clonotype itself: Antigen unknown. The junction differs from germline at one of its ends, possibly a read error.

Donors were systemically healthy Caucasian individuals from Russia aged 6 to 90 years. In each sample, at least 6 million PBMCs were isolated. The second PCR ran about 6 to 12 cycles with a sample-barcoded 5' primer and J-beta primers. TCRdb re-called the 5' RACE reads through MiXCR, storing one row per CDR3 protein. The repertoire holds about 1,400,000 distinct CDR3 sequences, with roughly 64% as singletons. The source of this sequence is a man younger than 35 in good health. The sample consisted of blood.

The CDR3 coding sequence is TGTGCTAGCAGCTTAGATAAGATGGAATCTTTCTTT. This gives the protein CASSLDKMESFF. The chain recombines TRBV11-2 with TRBJ1-1; D is undetermined. The CDR3 covers 12 residues. Germline lookup yields CDR1 SGHAT and CDR2 FQNNGV.